The clone carrying this T cell receptor beta chain was picked up one time. Antigen specificity is unknown. These data originate in a study of blood T cells in healthy people across ages. A second PCR, run for roughly 7 to 11 cycles, used a sample-barcoded 5' primer plus a J-beta primer mix. The authors tagged each cDNA molecule using a template-switch adaptor with 12 random nucleotides. One entry per CDR3 protein, called by TCRdb with MiXCR from the 5' RACE reads. Among 2 million or so distinct CDR3 sequences, just under 50% were seen once, and the ten largest hold over 2%. This CDR3 has 15 residues. With 6 bases clipped from V and 11 bases from J, the junction kept 15 bases outside the gene matches. Looked up from germline, CDR1 is MNHEY and CDR2 is SVGAGI. Study findings and constraints: A greater number of naive CD4+ cells and higher diversity distinguished long-lived donors from aged donors. Observed TCR beta diversity showed a strong correlation with the percentage of naive T cells as measured by flow cytometry.

The sample comprised blood. The chain couples TRBV6-5 to TRBJ2-5, with 10 bases matching TRBD2. This TCR came from a woman aged 40 to 49 in good health. The CDR3 DNA sequence: TGTGCCAGCAGCCGTAAAGCGGGGGGGGGTAATGAGCAGTACTTC. Translation gives CASSRKAGGGNEQYF.